This T cell receptor beta chain emerged from a study of metastatic and nonmetastatic thyroid tumors. Findings and caveats of the study: Significantly greater TCR beta diversity was reportedly found in malignant thyroid tumors than in benign nodules (in blood and tumor).

This clone was seen only a few times. What it binds is unknown. Patients underwent thyroid surgery, and none had received any treatment before it. This CDR3 contains 12 residues. Trimming shortened V by 9 bases and J by 4 bases, and 12 bases separated the two germline ends. Germline V CDR1 and CDR2: LNHDA, SQIVND (reference sequence). Per the original data handling: A papillary thyroid cancer distant-metastasis classifier was built from CDR3 differences across clinicopathological groups. TCRdb re-analyzed the PCR reads through MiXCR. What appears here as the V and J calls and clone size reflects TCRdb's work, not the paper's. This table holds 4,000 to 5,000 clones, around 28% found once.

The chain couples TRBV19 to TRBJ2-5; maybe TRBD1 (5 bases). The receptor was derived from a female donor with papillary thyroid cancer or a benign thyroid nodule (not recorded which). Some clones in this sample may be carry-over from other donors' samples. The sample taken for sequencing was adjacent normal tissue. The CDR3 nucleotides are TGTGCCAGCGCCGACAGCCGAGAGACCCAGTACTTC. Its protein product is CASADSRETQYF.